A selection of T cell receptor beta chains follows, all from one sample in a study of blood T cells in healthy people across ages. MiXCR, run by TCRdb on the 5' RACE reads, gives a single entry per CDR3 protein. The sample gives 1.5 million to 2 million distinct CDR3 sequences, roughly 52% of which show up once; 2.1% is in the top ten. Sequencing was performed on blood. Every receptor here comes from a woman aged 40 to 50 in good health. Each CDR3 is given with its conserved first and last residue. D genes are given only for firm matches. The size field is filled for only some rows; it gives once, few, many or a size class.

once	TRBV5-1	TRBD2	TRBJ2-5	CASSLVRLAGDETQYF	TGCGCCAGCAGCTTGGTTCGGCTAGCGGGGGATGAGACCCAGTACTTC
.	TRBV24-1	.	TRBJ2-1	CATSDLRAGQNEQFF	TGTGCCACCAGTGATTTGCGTGCAGGGCAAAATGAGCAGTTCTTC
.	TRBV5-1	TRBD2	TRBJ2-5	CASSLLGLEQETQYF	TGCGCCAGCAGCTTGCTCGGACTAGAGCAAGAGACCCAGTACTTC
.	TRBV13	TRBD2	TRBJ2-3	CASSLGLAGGHGTDTQYF	TGTGCCAGCAGCCTCGGACTAGCGGGGGGGCACGGCACAGATACGCAGTATTTT
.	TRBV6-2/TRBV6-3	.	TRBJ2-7	CASSLTRLRNEQYF	TGTGCCAGCAGCCTGACAAGGCTTCGGAACGAGCAGTACTTC
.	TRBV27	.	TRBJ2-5	CASSFRARQETQYF	TGTGCCAGCAGTTTTAGGGCACGTCAAGAGACCCAGTACTTC
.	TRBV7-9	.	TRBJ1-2	CASSLELVYGYTF	TGTGCCAGCAGCTTAGAGCTAGTCTATGGCTACACCTTC
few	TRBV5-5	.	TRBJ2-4	CASSSLGTLFKNIQYF	TGTGCCAGCAGCTCCCTCGGGACCCTCTTTAAAAACATTCAGTACTTC
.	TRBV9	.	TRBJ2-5	CASSVGVGAQETQYF	TGTGCCAGCAGCGTAGGCGTAGGGGCCCAAGAGACCCAGTACTTC
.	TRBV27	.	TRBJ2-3	CASSGRLGLADTQYF	TGTGCCAGCAGTGGTCGTCTCGGGTTGGCGGATACGCAGTATTTT
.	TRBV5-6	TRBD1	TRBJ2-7	CASTFLSGGSYEQYF	TGTGCCAGCACCTTCTTGTCAGGGGGCTCCTACGAGCAGTACTTC
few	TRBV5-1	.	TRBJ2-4	CASSSGSLGAKNIQYF	TGCGCCAGCAGCTCTGGTAGCCTAGGAGCCAAAAACATTCAGTACTTC
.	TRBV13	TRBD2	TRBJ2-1	CASTRGLAGNNEQFF	TGTGCCAGCACGAGGGGACTAGCGGGGAACAATGAGCAGTTCTTC
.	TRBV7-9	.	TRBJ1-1	CASSEQGRNTEAFF	TGTGCCAGCAGCGAACAGGGTCGGAACACTGAAGCTTTCTTT
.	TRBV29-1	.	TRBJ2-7	CSVEGRGTGRETYEQYF	TGCAGCGTTGAGGGCAGGGGAACGGGTCGGGAAACCTACGAGCAGTACTTC
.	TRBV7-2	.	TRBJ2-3	CASSLGASIPDTQYF	TGTGCCAGCAGCTTAGGGGCCTCAATTCCAGATACGCAGTATTTT
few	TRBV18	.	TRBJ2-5	CASSPAPETQYF	TGTGCCAGCTCACCAGCACCAGAGACCCAGTACTTC
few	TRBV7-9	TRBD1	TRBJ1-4	CASSRPGQLNEKLFF	TGTGCCAGCAGCAGACCGGGACAGCTTAATGAAAAACTGTTTTTT
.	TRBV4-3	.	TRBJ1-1	CASSQEDQRNTEAFF	TGCGCCAGCAGCCAAGAAGACCAGCGGAACACTGAAGCTTTCTTT
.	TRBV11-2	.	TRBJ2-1	CASSFPGEGALYNEQFF	TGTGCCAGCAGCTTCCCGGGGGAGGGGGCCCTTTACAATGAGCAGTTCTTC
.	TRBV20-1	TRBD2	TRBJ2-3	CSAAILAGTTDTQYF	TGCAGTGCTGCAATTCTAGCGGGGACCACAGATACGCAGTATTTT
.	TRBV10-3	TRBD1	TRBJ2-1	CAISGTGDILQETQFF	TGTGCCATTTCCGGGACAGGGGACATACTCCAAGAGACCCAGTTCTTC
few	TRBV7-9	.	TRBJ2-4	CASSFRPAAKNIQYF	TGTGCCAGCAGCTTTAGACCGGCGGCCAAAAACATTCAGTACTTC
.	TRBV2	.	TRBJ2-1	CASSRDPQGPNEQFF	TGTGCCAGCAGTCGGGACCCCCAGGGCCCCAATGAGCAGTTCTTC
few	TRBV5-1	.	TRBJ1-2	CASSLVGAGSAYGYTF	TGCGCCAGCAGCTTGGTAGGGGCAGGGAGTGCCTATGGCTACACCTTC
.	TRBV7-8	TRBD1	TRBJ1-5	CASSVEQGAFSQPQHF	TGTGCCAGCAGCGTCGAACAGGGGGCATTCAGTCAGCCCCAGCATTTT